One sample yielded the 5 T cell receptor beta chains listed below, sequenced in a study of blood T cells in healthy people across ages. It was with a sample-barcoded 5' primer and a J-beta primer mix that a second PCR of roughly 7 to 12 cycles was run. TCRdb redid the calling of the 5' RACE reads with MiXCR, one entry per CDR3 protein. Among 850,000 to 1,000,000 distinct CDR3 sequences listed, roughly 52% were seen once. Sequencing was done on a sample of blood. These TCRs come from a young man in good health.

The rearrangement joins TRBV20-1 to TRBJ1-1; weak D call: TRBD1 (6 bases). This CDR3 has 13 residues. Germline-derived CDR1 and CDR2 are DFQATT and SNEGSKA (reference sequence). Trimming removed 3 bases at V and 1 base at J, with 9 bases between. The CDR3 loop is CSARDSSNTEAFF. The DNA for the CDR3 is TGCAGTGCTAGGGACAGCTCGAACACTGAAGCTTTCTTT.

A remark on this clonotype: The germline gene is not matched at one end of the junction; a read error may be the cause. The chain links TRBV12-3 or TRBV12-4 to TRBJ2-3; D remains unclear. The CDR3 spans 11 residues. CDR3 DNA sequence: TGTGCCAGAATGATTGCAGATGCGCAGTATTTT. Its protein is CARMIADAQYF.

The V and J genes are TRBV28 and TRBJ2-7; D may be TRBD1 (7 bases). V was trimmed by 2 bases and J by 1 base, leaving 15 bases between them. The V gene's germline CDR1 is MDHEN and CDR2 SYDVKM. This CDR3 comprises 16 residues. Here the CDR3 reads CASSLGGTVYSYEQYF. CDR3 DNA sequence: TGTGCCAGCAGTTTAGGGGGGACAGTCTATTCCTACGAGCAGTACTTC. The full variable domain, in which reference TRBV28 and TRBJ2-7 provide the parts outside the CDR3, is DVKVTQSSRYLVKRTGEKVFLECVQDMDHENMFWYRQDPGLGLRLIYFSYDVKMKEKGDIPEGYSVSREKKERFSLILESASTNQTSMYLCASSLGGTVYSYEQYFGPGTRLTVT.

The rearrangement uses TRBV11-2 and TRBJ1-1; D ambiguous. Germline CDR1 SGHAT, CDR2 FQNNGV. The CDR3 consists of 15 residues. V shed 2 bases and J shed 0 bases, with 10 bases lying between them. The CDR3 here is CASSLSGPMNTEAFF. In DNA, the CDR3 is TGTGCCAGCAGCTTATCAGGACCCATGAACACTGAAGCTTTCTTT.

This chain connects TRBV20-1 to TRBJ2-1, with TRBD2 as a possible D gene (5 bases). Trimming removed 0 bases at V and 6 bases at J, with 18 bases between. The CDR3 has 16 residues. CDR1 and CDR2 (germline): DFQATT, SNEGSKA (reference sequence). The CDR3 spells CSARDTTHHAGNEQFF. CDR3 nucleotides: TGCAGTGCTAGAGATACGACTCACCACGCGGGCAATGAGCAGTTCTTC.